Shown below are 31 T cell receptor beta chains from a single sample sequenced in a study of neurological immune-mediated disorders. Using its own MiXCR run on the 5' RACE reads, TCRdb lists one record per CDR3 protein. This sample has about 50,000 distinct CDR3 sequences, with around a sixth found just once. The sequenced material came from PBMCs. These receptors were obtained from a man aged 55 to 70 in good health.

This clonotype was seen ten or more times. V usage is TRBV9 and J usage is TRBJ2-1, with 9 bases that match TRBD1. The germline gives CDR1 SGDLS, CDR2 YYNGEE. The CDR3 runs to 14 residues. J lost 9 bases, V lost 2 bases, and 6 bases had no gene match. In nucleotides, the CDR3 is TGTGCCAGCAGCGTGGGGATACAGGGGGCTGAGCAGTTCTTC. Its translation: CASSVGIQGAEQFF.

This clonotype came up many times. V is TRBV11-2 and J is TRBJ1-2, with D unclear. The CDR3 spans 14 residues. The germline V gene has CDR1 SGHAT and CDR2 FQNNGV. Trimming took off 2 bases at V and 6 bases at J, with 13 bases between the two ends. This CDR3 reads CASSLIGVHHGYTF. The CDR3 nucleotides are TGTGCCAGCAGCTTAATCGGTGTCCACCATGGCTACACCTTC.

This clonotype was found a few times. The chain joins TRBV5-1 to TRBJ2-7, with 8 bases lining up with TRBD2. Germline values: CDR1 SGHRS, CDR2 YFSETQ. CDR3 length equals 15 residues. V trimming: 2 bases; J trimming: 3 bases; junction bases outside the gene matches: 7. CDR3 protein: CASSFLTSAGYEQYF. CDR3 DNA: TGCGCCAGCAGCTTCTTGACTAGCGCGGGCTACGAGCAGTACTTC.

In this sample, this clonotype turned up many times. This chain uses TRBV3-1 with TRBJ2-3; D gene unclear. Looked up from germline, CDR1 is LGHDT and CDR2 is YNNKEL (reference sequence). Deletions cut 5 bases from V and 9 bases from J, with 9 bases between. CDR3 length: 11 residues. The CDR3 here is CASSNGRTQYF. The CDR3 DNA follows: TGTGCCAGCAGCAACGGGCGGACGCAGTATTTT.

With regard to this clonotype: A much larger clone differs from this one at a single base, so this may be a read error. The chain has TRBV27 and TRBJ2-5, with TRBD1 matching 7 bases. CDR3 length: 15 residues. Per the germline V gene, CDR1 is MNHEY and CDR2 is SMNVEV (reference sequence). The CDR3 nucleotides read TGTGCCAGAAGTTTAAACTCGGGACAGCAAGAGACCCAGTACTTC. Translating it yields CARSLNSGQQETQYF.

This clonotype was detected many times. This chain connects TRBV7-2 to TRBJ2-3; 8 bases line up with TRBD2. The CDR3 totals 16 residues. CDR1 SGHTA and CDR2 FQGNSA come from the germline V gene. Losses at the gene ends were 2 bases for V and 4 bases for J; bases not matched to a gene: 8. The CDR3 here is CASSLLGVAGPDTQYF. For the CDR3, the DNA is TGTGCCAGCAGCTTACTTGGGGTAGCGGGACCAGATACGCAGTATTTT.

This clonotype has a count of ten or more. The chain's CDR3 is CATSDRGYEQYF. In DNA form, the CDR3 reads TGTGCCACTAGCGACCGTGGCTACGAGCAGTACTTC. The chain uses TRBV6-2 or TRBV6-3 and TRBJ2-7, with D maybe TRBD2 (6 bases). The germline V gene encodes CDR1 MNHEY and CDR2 SVGEGT. CDR3 length: 12 residues. V lost 10 bases, J lost 3 bases, and 13 bases lay in between.

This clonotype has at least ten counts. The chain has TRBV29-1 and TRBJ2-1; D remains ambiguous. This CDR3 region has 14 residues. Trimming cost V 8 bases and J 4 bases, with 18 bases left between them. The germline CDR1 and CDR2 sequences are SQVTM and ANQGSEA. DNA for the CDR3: TGCAGCACCAGGTCAAGAACTGCTTACAATGAGCAGTTCTTC. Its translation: CSTRSRTAYNEQFF.

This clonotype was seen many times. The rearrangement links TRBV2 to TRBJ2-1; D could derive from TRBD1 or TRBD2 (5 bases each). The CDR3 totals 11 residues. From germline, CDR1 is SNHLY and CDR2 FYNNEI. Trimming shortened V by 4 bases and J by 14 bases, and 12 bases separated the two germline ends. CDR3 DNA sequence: TGTGCCAGCAGTGGGACGGGACGGAAGTTCTTC. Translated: CASSGTGRKFF.

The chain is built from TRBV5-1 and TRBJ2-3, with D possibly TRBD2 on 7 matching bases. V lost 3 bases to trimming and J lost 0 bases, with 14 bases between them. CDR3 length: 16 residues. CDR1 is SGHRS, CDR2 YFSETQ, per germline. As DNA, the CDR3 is TGCGCCAGCAGCTCTCTGCCGGGGGGCAGCACAGATACGCAGTATTTT. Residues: CASSSLPGGSTDTQYF.

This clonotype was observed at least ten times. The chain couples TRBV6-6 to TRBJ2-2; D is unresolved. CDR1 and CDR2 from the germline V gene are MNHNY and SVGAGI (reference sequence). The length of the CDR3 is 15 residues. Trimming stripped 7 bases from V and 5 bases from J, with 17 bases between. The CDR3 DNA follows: TGTGCCAGCACCTTACTCTGGTCTAGTACCGGGGAGCTGTTTTTT. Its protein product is CASTLLWSSTGELFF.

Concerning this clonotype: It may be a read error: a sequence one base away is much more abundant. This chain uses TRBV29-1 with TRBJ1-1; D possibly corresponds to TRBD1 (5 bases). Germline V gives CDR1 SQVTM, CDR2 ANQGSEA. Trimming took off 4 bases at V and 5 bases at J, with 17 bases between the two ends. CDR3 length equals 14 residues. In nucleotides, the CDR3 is TGCAGCGTTGGAAGGGGCAGGGAGTGGACTGAAGCTTTCTTT. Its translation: CSVGRGREWTEAFF.

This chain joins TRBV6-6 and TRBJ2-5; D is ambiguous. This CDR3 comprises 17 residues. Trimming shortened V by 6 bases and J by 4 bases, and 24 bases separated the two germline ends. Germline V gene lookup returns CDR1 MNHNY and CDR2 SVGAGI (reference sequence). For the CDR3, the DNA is TGTGCCAGCAGGCCCCCCGGACGCCCTACCCCGGGAGAGACCCAGTACTTC. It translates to CASRPPGRPTPGETQYF.

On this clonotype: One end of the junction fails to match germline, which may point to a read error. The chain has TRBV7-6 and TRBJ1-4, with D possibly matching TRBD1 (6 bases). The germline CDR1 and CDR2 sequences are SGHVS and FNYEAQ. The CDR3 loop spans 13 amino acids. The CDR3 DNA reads TGTGTCAGCAGTGAACAGGGAAGGGAAAAACTGTTTTTT. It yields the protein CVSSEQGREKLFF.

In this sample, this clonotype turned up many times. The CDR3 coding sequence is TGTGCCATAACCTGGGGGGCGGATCAGCCCCAGCATTTT. Translated: CAITWGADQPQHF. The rearrangement links TRBV28 to TRBJ1-5; TRBD1 might be the D (6 bases). Germline V gene lookup returns CDR1 MDHEN and CDR2 SYDVKM. The V end was cut by 10 bases, the J end by 5 bases, with 15 bases between. The CDR3 has 13 residues. Full variable domain (remainder filled in from reference TRBV28 and TRBJ1-5): DVKVTQSSRYLVKRTGEKVFLECVQDMDHENMFWYRQDPGLGLRLIYFSYDVKMKEKGDIPEGYSVSREKKERFSLILESASTNQTSMYLCAITWGADQPQHFGDGTRLSIL.

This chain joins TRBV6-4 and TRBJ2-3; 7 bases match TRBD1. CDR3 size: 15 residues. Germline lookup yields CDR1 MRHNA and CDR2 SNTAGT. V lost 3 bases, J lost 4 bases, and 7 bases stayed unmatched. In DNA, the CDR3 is TGTGCCAGCAGTGAATGCGACAGGGACGCAGATACGCAGTATTTT. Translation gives CASSECDRDADTQYF.

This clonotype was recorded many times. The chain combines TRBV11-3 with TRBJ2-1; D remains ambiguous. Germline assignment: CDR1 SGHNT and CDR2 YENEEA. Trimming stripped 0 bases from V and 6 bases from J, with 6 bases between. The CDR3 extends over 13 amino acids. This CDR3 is CASSLDYGNEQFF. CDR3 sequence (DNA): TGTGCCAGCAGCTTAGATTACGGCAATGAGCAGTTCTTC.

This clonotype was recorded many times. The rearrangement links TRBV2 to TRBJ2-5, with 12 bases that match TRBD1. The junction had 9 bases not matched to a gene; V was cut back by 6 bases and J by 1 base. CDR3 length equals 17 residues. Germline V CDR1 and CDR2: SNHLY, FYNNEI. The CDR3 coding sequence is TGTGCCAGCAGCAGAGGAGGGACAGGGGGCCCCCAAGAGACCCAGTACTTC. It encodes CASSRGGTGGPQETQYF. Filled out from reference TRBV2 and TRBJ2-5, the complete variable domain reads EPEVTQTPSHQVTQMGQEVILRCVPISNHLYFYWYRQILGQKVEFLVSFYNNEISEKSEIFDDQFSVERPDGSNFTLKIRSTKLEDSAMYFCASSRGGTGGPQETQYFGPGTRLLVL.

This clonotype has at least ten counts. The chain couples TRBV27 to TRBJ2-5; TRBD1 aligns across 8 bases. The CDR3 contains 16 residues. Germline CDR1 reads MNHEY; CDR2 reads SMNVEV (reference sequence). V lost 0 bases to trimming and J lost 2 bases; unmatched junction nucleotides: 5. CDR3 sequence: CASSLSGQGRQETQYF. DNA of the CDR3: TGTGCCAGCAGTTTATCCGGACAGGGTAGACAAGAGACCCAGTACTTC.

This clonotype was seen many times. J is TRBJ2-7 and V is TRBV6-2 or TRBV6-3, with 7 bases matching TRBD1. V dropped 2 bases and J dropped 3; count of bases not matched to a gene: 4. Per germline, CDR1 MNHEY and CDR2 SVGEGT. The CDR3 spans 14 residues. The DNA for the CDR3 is TGTGCCAGCAGTTACGACAGGGTTGGCTACGAGCAGTACTTC. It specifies CASSYDRVGYEQYF.

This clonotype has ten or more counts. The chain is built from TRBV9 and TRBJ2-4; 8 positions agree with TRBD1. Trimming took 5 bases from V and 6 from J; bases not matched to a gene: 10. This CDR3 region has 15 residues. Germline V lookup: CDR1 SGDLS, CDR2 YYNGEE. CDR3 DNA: TGTGCCAGCAGTGATATGACAGGGGCTGGAAACATTCAGTACTTC. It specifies CASSDMTGAGNIQYF. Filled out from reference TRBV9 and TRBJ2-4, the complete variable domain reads DSGVTQTPKHLITATGQRVTLRCSPRSGDLSVYWYQQSLDQGLQFLIQYYNGEERAKGNILERFSAQQFPDLHSELNLSSLELGDSALYFCASSDMTGAGNIQYFGAGTRLSVL.

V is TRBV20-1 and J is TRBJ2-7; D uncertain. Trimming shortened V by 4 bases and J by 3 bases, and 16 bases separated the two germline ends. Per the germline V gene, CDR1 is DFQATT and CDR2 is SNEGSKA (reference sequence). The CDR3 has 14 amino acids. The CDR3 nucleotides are TGCAGTGCTATGACGGCTAACTCCTACTACGAGCAGTACTTC. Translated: CSAMTANSYYEQYF.

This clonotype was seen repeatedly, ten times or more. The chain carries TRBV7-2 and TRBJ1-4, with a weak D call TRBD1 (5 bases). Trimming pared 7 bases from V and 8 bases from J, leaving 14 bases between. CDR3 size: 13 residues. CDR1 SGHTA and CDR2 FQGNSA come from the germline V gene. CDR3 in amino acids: CASTLTWGEKLFF. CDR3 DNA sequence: TGTGCCAGCACACTCACCTGGGGCGAAAAACTGTTTTTT.

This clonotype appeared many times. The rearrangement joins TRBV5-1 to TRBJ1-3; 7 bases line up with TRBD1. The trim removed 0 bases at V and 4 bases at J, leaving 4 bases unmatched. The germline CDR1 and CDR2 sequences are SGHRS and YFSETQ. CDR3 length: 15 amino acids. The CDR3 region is CASSLAGTAGNTIYF. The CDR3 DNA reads TGCGCCAGCAGCTTGGCGGGGACAGCAGGAAACACCATATATTTT.

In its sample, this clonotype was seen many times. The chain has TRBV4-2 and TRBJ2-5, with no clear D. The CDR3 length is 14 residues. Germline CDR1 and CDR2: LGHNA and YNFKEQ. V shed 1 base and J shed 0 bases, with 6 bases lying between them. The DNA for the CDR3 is TGTGCCAGCAGCCAAGTCTTGGACCAAGAGACCCAGTACTTC. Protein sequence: CASSQVLDQETQYF.

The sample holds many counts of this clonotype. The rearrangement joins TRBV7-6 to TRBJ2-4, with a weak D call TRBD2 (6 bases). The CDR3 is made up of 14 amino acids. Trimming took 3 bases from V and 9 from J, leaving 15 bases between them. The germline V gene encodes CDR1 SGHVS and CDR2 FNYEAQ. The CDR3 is CASSFALASGIQYF. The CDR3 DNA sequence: TGTGCCAGCAGCTTTGCGCTAGCGAGTGGCATTCAGTACTTC.

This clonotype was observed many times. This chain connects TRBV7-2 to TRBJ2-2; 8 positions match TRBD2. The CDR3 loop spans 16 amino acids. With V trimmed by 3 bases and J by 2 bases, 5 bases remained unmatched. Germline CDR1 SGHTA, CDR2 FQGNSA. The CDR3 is CASSFLSGINTGELFF. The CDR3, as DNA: TGTGCCAGCAGCTTCCTTAGCGGGATCAACACCGGGGAGCTGTTTTTT.

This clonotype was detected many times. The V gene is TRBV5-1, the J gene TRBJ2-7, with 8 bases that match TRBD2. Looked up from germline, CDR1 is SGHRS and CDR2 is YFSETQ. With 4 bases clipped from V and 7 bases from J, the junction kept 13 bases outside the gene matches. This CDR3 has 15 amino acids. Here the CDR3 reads CASSAVGAGEFEQYF. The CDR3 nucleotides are TGCGCCAGCAGCGCGGTTGGAGCGGGAGAATTTGAGCAGTACTTC.

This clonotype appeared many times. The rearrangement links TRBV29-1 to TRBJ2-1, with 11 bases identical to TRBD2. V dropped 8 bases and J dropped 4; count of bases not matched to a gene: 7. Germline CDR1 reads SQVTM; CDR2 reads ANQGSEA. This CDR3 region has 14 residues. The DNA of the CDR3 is TGCAGCTCCTGGACTAGCGGGTCTTACAATGAGCAGTTCTTC. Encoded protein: CSSWTSGSYNEQFF.

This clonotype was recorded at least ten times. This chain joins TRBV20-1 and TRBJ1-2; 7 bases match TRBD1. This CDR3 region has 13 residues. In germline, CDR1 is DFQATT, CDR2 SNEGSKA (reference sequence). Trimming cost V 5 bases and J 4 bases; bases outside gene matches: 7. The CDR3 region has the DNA TGCAGTGCTTCCGTTAGGGGGCTCTATGGCTACACCTTC. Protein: CSASVRGLYGYTF.

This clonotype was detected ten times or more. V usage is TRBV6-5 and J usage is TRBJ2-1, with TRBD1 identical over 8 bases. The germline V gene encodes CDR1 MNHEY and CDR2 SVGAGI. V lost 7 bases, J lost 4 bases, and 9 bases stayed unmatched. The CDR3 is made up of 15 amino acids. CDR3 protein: CASKRRDRWYNEQFF. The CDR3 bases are TGTGCCAGCAAACGCCGGGACAGGTGGTACAATGAGCAGTTCTTC.